This TCR beta chain was identified in a study of T-cell memory formation after mild COVID-19. TCRdb called the 5' RACE reads again in MiXCR, with one record for every CDR3 protein. The sample lists a few hundred thousand distinct CDR3 sequences, about 20% seen once, with around 9.2% in the top ten. The CDR3 is made up of 16 amino acids. V gave up 2 bases and J gave up 3 bases, with 16 bases separating them. Germline lookup yields CDR1 SGHAT and CDR2 FQDESV (reference sequence). The TCR was taken from an adult woman who had mild COVID-19 (a few samples of this study predate the infection). Cell type and time point are not known. The gene calls are TRBV11-1 and TRBJ1-2; D may be TRBD1 (6 bases). The sequencing input was PBMCs or a T cell subset sorted from them (not recorded which). CDR3: CASSLLYTGSDYGYTF. The DNA for the CDR3 is TGTGCCAGCAGCTTATTATACACAGGGTCCGACTATGGCTACACCTTC.